This T cell receptor beta chain derives from a study of shared clonotypes between healthy human individuals. Generated by immunoSEQ multiplex PCR, the TCRdb table keeps only in-frame clones and is missing some. The sample comprises approximately 2,200,000 clones, approximately 94% of which are singletons, and over 1.5% rests with the top ten. It was CD45RO-negative cells, positively selected for CCR7, that made up naive CD8 cells, with terminally differentiated effector memory CD45RA+ cells excluded. Germline values: CDR1 MNHEY, CDR2 SMNVEV (reference sequence). CDR3 length: 11 residues. V was clipped by 3 bases and J by 16 bases, with 13 bases between them.

The chain employs TRBV27 and TRBJ2-4; the D gene could be TRBD1 or TRBD2 (5 bases each). The TCR originated in a man younger than 35 in good health. Some clones in this sample may be carry-over from other donors' samples. Sequenced material: naive CD8+ T cells from PBMCs. In DNA, the CDR3 is TGTGCCAGCAGTTTCCTAGGGACCCCCTACTTC. Translated, it gives CASSFLGTPYF.